This T cell receptor beta chain is drawn from a study of OX40 agonist ivuxolimab in advanced cancers. Turning to the study itself: Patients were 65% to 85% male with ages about 23 to 80, mean roughly 55.

Only one count was recorded for this clone. Germline CDR1 is SGHNT and CDR2 is YYREEE (reference sequence). This CDR3 region has 15 residues. V lost 2 bases to trimming and J lost 4 bases; unmatched junction nucleotides: 8. Using immunoSEQ multiplex PCR, the repertoire was profiled, and TCRdb retains in-frame clones only, with some absent. The sample contains roughly 62,000 clones, roughly nine tenths of which appear only once. Here the sequenced sample was CD4+ or CD8+ T cells sorted from blood, taken in a trial of the OX40 agonist ivuxolimab. The chain has TRBV5-4 and TRBJ1-2; TRBD1 matches 7 bases. This receptor was identified in an adult with an advanced solid tumor such as melanoma, head and neck, liver or kidney cancer. CDR3 DNA sequence: TGTGCCAGCAGCTTTTTGGGGGACAGAGTCTATGGCTACACCTTC. Amino acids: CASSFLGDRVYGYTF.